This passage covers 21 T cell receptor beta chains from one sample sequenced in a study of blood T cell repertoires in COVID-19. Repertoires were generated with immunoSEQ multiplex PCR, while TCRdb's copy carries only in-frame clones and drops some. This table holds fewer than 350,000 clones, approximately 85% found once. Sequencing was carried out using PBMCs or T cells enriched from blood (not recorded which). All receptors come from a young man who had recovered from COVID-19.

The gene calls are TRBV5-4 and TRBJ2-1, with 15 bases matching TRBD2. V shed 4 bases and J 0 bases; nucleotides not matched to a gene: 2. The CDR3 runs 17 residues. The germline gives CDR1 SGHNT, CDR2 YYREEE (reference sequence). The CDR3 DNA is TGTGCCAGCAGCAGGACTAGCGGGGGGGCCTCCTACAATGAGCAGTTCTTC. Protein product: CASSRTSGGASYNEQFF.

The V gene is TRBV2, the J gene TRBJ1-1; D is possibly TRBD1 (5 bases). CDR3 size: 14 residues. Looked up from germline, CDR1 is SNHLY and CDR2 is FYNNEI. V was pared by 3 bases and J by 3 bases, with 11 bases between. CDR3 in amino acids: CASSDRGFYTEAFF. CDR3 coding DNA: TGTGCCAGCAGTGATCGGGGGTTTTACACTGAAGCTTTCTTT.

The CDR3 reads CATSDPTGSSSTDTQYF. The CDR3 DNA sequence: TGTGCCACCAGTGATCCGACAGGGTCAAGTAGCACAGATACGCAGTATTTT. This chain links TRBV24-1 with TRBJ2-3; 7 bases map to TRBD1. The J segment lost 0 bases and the V segment lost 3 bases, leaving 8 bases of the junction unmatched. Germline CDR1 reads KGHDR; CDR2 reads SFDVKD. This CDR3 is built from 17 residues.

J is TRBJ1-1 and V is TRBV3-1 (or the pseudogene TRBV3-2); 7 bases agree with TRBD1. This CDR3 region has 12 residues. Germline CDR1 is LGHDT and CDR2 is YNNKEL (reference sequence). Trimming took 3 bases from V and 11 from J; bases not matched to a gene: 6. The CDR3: CASSQRQGAAFF. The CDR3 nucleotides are TGTGCCAGCAGCCAGCGACAGGGTGCCGCTTTCTTT.

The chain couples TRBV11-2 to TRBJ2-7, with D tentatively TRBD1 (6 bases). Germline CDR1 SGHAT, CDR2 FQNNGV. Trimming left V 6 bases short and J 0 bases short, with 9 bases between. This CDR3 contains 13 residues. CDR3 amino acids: CASRDSFSYEQYF. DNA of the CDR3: TGTGCCAGCAGGGACAGTTTCTCCTACGAGCAGTACTTC.

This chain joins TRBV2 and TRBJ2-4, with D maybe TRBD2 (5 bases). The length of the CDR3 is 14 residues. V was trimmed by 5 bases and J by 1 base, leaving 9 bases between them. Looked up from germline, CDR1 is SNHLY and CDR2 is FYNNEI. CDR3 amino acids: CASSTSPAKNIQYF. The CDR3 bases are TGTGCCAGCAGTACTAGTCCGGCCAAAAACATTCAGTACTTC.

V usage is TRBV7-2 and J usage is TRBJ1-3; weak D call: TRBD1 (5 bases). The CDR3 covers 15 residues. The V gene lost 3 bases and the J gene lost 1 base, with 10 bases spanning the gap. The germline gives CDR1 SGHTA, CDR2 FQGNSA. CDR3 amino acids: CASSFGAVSGNTIYF. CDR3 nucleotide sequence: TGTGCCAGCAGCTTTGGGGCAGTTTCTGGAAACACCATATATTTT.

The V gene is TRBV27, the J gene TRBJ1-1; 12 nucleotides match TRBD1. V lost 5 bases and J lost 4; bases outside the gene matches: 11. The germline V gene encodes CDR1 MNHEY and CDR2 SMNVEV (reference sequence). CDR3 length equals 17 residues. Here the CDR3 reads CASSARDRGLSPTEAFF. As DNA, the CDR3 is TGTGCCAGCAGTGCCAGGGACAGGGGGCTTTCCCCCACTGAAGCTTTCTTT.

The CDR3 nucleotides read TGTGCCAGCTCCCAAGGGACAGGGCCAGATACGCAGTATTTT. This translates into CASSQGTGPDTQYF. The chain links TRBV18 to TRBJ2-3; 9 bases align to TRBD1. Looked up from germline, CDR1 is KGHSH and CDR2 is LQKENI. V dropped 6 bases and J dropped 4; count of bases not matched to a gene: 5. CDR3 length: 14 amino acids.

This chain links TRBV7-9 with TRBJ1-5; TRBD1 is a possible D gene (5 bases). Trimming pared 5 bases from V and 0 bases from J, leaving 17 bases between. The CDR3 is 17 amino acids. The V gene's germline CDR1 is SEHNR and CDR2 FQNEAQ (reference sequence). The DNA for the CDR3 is TGTGCCAGCAGCCACGGTGAGCGGGGGTTTAGCAATCAGCCCCAGCATTTT. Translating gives CASSHGERGFSNQPQHF. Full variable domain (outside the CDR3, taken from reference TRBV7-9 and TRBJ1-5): DTGVSQNPRHKITKRGQNVTFRCDPISEHNRLYWYRQTLGQGPEFLTYFQNEAQLEKSRLLSDRFSAERPKGSFSTLEIQRTEQGDSAMYLCASSHGERGFSNQPQHFGDGTRLSIL.

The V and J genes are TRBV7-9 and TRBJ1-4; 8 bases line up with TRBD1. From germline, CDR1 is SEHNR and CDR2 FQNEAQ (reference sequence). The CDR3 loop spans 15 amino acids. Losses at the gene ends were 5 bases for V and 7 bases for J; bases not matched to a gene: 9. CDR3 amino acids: CASSPITGGTEKLFF. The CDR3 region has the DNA TGTGCCAGCAGCCCCATAACAGGGGGAACTGAAAAACTGTTTTTT. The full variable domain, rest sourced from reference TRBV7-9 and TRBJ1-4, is DTGVSQNPRHKITKRGQNVTFRCDPISEHNRLYWYRQTLGQGPEFLTYFQNEAQLEKSRLLSDRFSAERPKGSFSTLEIQRTEQGDSAMYLCASSPITGGTEKLFFGSGTQLSVL.

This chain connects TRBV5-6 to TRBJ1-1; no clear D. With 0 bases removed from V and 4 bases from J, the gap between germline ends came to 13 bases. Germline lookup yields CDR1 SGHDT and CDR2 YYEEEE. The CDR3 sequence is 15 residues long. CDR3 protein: CASSLAVSGGTEAFF. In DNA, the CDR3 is TGTGCCAGCAGCTTGGCCGTAAGTGGCGGCACTGAAGCTTTCTTT.

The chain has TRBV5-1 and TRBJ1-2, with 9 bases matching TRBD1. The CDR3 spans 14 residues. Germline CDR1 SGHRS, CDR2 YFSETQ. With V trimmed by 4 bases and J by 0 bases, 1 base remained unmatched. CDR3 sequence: CASSRDRANYGYTF. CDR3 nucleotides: TGCGCCAGCAGCCGGGACAGGGCTAACTATGGCTACACCTTC. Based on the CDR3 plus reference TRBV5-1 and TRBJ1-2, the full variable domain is KAGVTQTPRYLIKTRGQQVTLSCSPISGHRSVSWYQQTPGQGLQFLFEYFSETQRNKGNFPGRFSGRQFSNSRSEMNVSTLELGDSALYLCASSRDRANYGYTFGSGTRLTVV.

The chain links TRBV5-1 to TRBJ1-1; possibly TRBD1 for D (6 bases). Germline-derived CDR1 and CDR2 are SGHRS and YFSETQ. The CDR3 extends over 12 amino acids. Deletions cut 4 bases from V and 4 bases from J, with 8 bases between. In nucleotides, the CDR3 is TGCGCCAGCAGCCCGACAGGCACTGAAGCTTTCTTT. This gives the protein CASSPTGTEAFF.

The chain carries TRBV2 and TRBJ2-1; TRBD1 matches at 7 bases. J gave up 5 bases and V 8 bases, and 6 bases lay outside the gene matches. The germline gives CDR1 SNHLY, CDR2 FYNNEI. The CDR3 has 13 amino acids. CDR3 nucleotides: TGTGCCAGCTCTTTAGACAGGGACAATGAGCAGTTCTTC. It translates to CASSLDRDNEQFF.

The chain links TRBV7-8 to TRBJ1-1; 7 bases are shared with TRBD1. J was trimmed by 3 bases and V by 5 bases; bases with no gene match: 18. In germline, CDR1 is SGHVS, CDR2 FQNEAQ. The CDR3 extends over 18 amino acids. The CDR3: CASSQPRPNRGLYTEAFF. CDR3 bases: TGTGCCAGCAGCCAGCCTCGCCCGAACAGGGGATTGTACACTGAAGCTTTCTTT.

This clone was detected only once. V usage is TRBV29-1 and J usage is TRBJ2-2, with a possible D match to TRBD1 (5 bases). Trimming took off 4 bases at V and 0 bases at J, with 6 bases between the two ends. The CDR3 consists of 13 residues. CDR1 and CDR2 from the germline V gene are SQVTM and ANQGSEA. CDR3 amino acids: CSVGQSNTGELFF. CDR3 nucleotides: TGCAGCGTTGGACAGTCGAACACCGGGGAGCTGTTTTTT.

CDR3 sequence (DNA): TGCAGTGCTAGTTCGGTCCCCACCACTTCTAACTATGGCTACACCTTC. Encoded protein: CSASSVPTTSNYGYTF. The chain employs TRBV20-1 and TRBJ1-2; D is uncertain. Trimming cost V 3 bases and J 0 bases, with 17 bases left between them. Germline V gene lookup returns CDR1 DFQATT and CDR2 SNEGSKA (reference sequence). There are 16 residues in the CDR3.

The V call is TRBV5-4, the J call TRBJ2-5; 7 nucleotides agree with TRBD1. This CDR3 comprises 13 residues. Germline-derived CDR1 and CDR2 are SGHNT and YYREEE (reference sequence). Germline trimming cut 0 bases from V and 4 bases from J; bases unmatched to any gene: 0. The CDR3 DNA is TGTGCCAGCAGCTTGGGACAGGGAGAGACCCAGTACTTC. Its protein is CASSLGQGETQYF.

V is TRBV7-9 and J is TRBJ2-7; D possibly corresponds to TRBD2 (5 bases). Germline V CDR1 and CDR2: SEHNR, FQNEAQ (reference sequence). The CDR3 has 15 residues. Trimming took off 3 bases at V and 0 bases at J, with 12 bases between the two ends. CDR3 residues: CASSFGLSGSYEQYF. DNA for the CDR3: TGTGCCAGCAGCTTCGGACTTTCAGGCTCCTACGAGCAGTACTTC. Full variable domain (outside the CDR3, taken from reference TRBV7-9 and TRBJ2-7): DTGVSQNPRHKITKRGQNVTFRCDPISEHNRLYWYRQTLGQGPEFLTYFQNEAQLEKSRLLSDRFSAERPKGSFSTLEIQRTEQGDSAMYLCASSFGLSGSYEQYFGPGTRLTVT.

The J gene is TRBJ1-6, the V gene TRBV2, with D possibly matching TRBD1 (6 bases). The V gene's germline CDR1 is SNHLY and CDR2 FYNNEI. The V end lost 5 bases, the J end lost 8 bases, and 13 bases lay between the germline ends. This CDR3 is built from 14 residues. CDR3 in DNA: TGTGCCAGCAGTCAGACAGGACGGGATTCACCCCTCCACTTT. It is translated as CASSQTGRDSPLHF.